These 17 T cell receptor beta chains share one sample of origin, sequenced in a study of OX40 agonist ivuxolimab in advanced cancers. Sequencing used immunoSEQ multiplex PCR; TCRdb keeps in-frame clones, though not all of them. The sample yields tens of thousands of clones, approximately 80% seen once. The sample was CD4+ or CD8+ T cells sorted from blood, taken in a trial of the OX40 agonist ivuxolimab. Receptors originate from an adult with an advanced solid tumor such as melanoma, head and neck, liver or kidney cancer.

This clone has just one count. The V call is TRBV7-2, the J call TRBJ1-4, with D tentatively TRBD1 (6 bases). Germline V gene data show CDR1 as SGHTA and CDR2 as FQGNSA. The V and J ends lost 5 bases and 3 bases respectively, with 13 bases between them. This CDR3 spans 15 amino acids. CDR3 sequence: CASSPTGRPNEKLFF. The DNA of the CDR3 is TGTGCCAGCAGCCCAACAGGGAGGCCTAATGAAAAACTGTTTTTT.

This clone has a single count. The chain is built from TRBV27 and TRBJ2-7, with TRBD1 as a possible D gene (5 bases). The CDR3 covers 13 residues. Trimming shortened V by 7 bases and J by 7 bases, and 17 bases separated the two germline ends. The germline CDR1 and CDR2 sequences are MNHEY and SMNVEV (reference sequence). CDR3 nucleotides: TGTGCCAGCAAGACGCTAGACAGTATGGAGCAGTACTTC. Translating it yields CASKTLDSMEQYF.

The chain recombines TRBV5-6 with TRBJ2-7; D unresolved. This CDR3 is built from 12 residues. Germline values: CDR1 SGHDT, CDR2 YYEEEE. V lost 0 bases, J lost 7 bases, and 8 bases lay in between. CDR3: CASSLVGYEQYF. The CDR3 DNA follows: TGTGCCAGCAGCTTGGTCGGGTATGAGCAGTACTTC.

The CDR3 sequence is CASSSGGTGWYEQYF. CDR3 DNA sequence: TGCGCCAGCAGCTCTGGTGGGACAGGGTGGTACGAGCAGTACTTC. The rearrangement uses TRBV5-1 and TRBJ2-7; TRBD1 aligns across 9 bases. The CDR3 covers 15 residues. The germline V gene encodes CDR1 SGHRS and CDR2 YFSETQ. The J segment lost 4 bases and the V segment lost 3 bases, leaving 8 bases of the junction unmatched.

CDR3 amino acids: CASSSTSGGAGDTQYF. The CDR3, as DNA: TGTGCCAGCAGCTCTACTAGCGGGGGGGCCGGAGATACGCAGTATTTT. The chain has TRBV11-3 and TRBJ2-3; 13 positions match TRBD2. This CDR3 spans 16 amino acids. Germline loops: CDR1 SGHNT, CDR2 YENEEA. The V and J ends lost 4 bases and 5 bases, in that order; junction bases with no gene match: 6.

The chain uses TRBV4-1 and TRBJ2-5; 8 nucleotides align to TRBD1. The CDR3 spans 13 residues. With V trimmed by 5 bases and J by 5 bases, 4 bases remained unmatched. Per the germline V gene, CDR1 is MGHRA and CDR2 is YSYEKL. The CDR3 spells CASSWDRRETQYF. In DNA form, the CDR3 reads TGCGCCAGCAGCTGGGACAGGAGGGAGACCCAGTACTTC.

The chain uses TRBV5-5 and TRBJ1-4; D might be TRBD1 (6 bases). CDR3 length: 14 amino acids. V was trimmed by 2 bases and J by 6 bases, leaving 11 bases between them. Germline V CDR1 and CDR2: SGHKS, YYEKEE (reference sequence). CDR3 sequence reads: CASSFQGQDEKLFF. The DNA of the CDR3 is TGTGCCAGCAGCTTTCAGGGGCAGGATGAAAAACTGTTTTTT.

The chain uses TRBV7-9 and TRBJ2-5; D assignment may be TRBD1 or TRBD2 (5 bases each). This CDR3 is 14 amino acids long. Germline loops: CDR1 SEHNR, CDR2 FQNEAQ (reference sequence). Between the trimmed V and J ends, which lost 2 bases and 4 bases, there was a span of 11 bases. CDR3 region: CASSLNGARETQYF. The CDR3 DNA reads TGTGCCAGCAGCTTAAACGGGGCACGAGAGACCCAGTACTTC.

The chain is built from TRBV6-1 and TRBJ1-4; D gene ambiguous. Germline V gene data show CDR1 as MNHNS and CDR2 as SASEGT. The CDR3 consists of 13 residues. With 6 bases removed from V and 5 bases from J, the gap between germline ends came to 10 bases. CDR3 DNA sequence: TGTGCCAGCAGCCTCGAGATCAATGAAAAACTGTTTTTT. It translates to CASSLEINEKLFF.

The V call is TRBV27, the J call TRBJ2-7, with TRBD2 as a possible D gene (6 bases). The CDR3 is 14 amino acids. The germline V and J ends were trimmed by 3 bases and 7 bases, with 16 bases remaining between them. Germline V gene sequence: CDR1 MNHEY, CDR2 SMNVEV (reference sequence). CDR3 in amino acids: CASSLTSGSSEQYF. Here the CDR3 DNA reads TGTGCCAGCAGTTTGACTAGTGGGTCCTCGGAGCAGTACTTC.

This chain uses TRBV21-1 with TRBJ1-5. TRBV21-1 constitutes a pseudogene. CDR3 size: 16 residues. The CDR3 DNA reads TGTGCCAGCAGCAAAGAGGCCCAGGGGAGGAATCAGCCCCAGCATTTT. It translates to CASSKEAQGRNQPQHF.

The chain has TRBV10-2 and TRBJ2-2, with 14 bases that match TRBD2. The V segment lost 5 bases and the J segment 7 bases; nucleotides outside the gene matches: 6. The CDR3 runs to 16 residues. Germline lookup yields CDR1 WSHSY and CDR2 SAAADI. The CDR3 sequence: CASSKTSGRDIGELFF. The CDR3 coding sequence is TGCGCCAGCAGTAAGACTAGCGGGAGGGACATCGGGGAGCTGTTTTTT.

In this sample, this clone turned up a few times. The chain combines TRBV5-1 with TRBJ1-2; TRBD1 might be the D (5 bases). In germline, CDR1 is SGHRS, CDR2 YFSETQ. The CDR3 covers 14 residues. V dropped 4 bases and J dropped 4 bases, with 14 bases sitting between them. CDR3 nucleotide sequence: TGCGCCAGCAGCGGGGACGGACAAACCTATGGCTACACCTTC. Protein: CASSGDGQTYGYTF. The full variable domain, rest sourced from reference TRBV5-1 and TRBJ1-2, is KAGVTQTPRYLIKTRGQQVTLSCSPISGHRSVSWYQQTPGQGLQFLFEYFSETQRNKGNFPGRFSGRQFSNSRSEMNVSTLELGDSALYLCASSGDGQTYGYTFGSGTRLTVV.

This clone was detected a few times. This chain links TRBV27 with TRBJ1-1; 7 nucleotides match TRBD1. J was trimmed by 1 base and V by 5 bases; bases with no gene match: 25. The germline CDR1 and CDR2 sequences are MNHEY and SMNVEV (reference sequence). The CDR3 covers 21 residues. Here the CDR3 DNA reads TGTGCCAGCAGTGCCGATATGTCTAGAGACAGGGACCAGAAAGGGAACACTGAAGCTTTCTTT. Amino acids: CASSADMSRDRDQKGNTEAFF.

Only a few counts were recorded for this clone. This rearrangement joins TRBV15 to TRBJ1-2; D is unresolved. Between the trimmed V and J ends, which lost 3 bases and 5 bases, there was a span of 16 bases. This CDR3 has 15 amino acids. Per germline, CDR1 LNHNV and CDR2 YYDKDF (reference sequence). In DNA, the CDR3 is TGTGCCACCAGCAGTCCATCAATCCCGGGGTATGGCTACACCTTC. It encodes CATSSPSIPGYGYTF.

This clone appeared once. The junction and the germline gene differ at one end; a read error may be behind it. The chain links TRBV11-2 to TRBJ2-7, with a tentative D call TRBD1 (6 bases). CDR1 is SGHAT, CDR2 FQNNGV, per germline. The CDR3 contains 11 residues. CDR3 coding DNA: TGTGCCAGCAGCTTAGAGGGGGCCTACGCCTTC. Translation gives CASSLEGAYAF.

V is TRBV27 and J is TRBJ2-7; tentative D call: TRBD2 (5 bases). CDR1 is MNHEY and CDR2 is SMNVEV in the germline V gene (reference sequence). The CDR3 is made up of 13 amino acids. Trimming stripped 7 bases from V and 3 bases from J, with 13 bases between. CDR3 in DNA: TGTGCCAGCATGTCTTTAGCGCTCTACGAGCAGTACTTC. This encodes CASMSLALYEQYF.